A single sample gave rise to the 5 T cell receptor beta chains below, sequenced in a study of blood T cell repertoires in COVID-19. The method was immunoSEQ multiplex PCR; TCRdb's version includes in-frame clones alone and lacks a portion of them. The sample lists 65,000 to 80,000 clones, roughly four fifths occurring once. Specimen: peripheral blood. These TCRs come from a man aged 45-60 years with acute or convalescent COVID-19.

This clone is a singleton in its sample. The chain joins TRBV9 to TRBJ1-3; perhaps TRBD1 as D (5 bases). V lost 8 bases and J 0 bases, leaving 15 bases between the germline ends. The CDR3 extends over 15 amino acids. Germline values: CDR1 SGDLS, CDR2 YYNGEE. This CDR3 is CASSLGRTSGNTIYF. For the CDR3, the DNA is TGTGCCAGTAGCCTGGGGCGGACCTCTGGAAACACCATATATTTT.

The chain has TRBV11-2 and TRBJ2-2; D not certain. The germline V gene has CDR1 SGHAT and CDR2 FQNNGV. This CDR3 comprises 13 residues. Trimming took off 4 bases at V and 1 base at J, with 4 bases between the two ends. For the CDR3, the DNA is TGTGCCAGCAGCTCCGGGAACACCGGGGAGCTGTTTTTT. Translation: CASSSGNTGELFF.

This chain joins TRBV7-2 and TRBJ2-7, with 8 bases matching TRBD1. The CDR3 contains 14 residues. V dropped 2 bases and J dropped 7; count of bases not matched to a gene: 7. In germline, CDR1 is SGHTA, CDR2 FQGNSA. CDR3 sequence (DNA): TGTGCCAGCAGCTTATCGCAGGGGGCGCAGGAGCAGTACTTC. Its translation: CASSLSQGAQEQYF.

The chain has TRBV3-1 (or the pseudogene TRBV3-2) and TRBJ2-6; TRBD1 matches at 7 bases. The germline V gene has CDR1 LGHDT and CDR2 YNNKEL (reference sequence). Trimming cost V 1 base and J 4 bases; bases outside gene matches: 10. This CDR3 has 18 amino acids. For the CDR3, the DNA is TGTGCCAGCAGCCAAGCATCGAACAGGGGATCCGGGGCCAACGTCCTGACTTTC. The encoded protein is CASSQASNRGSGANVLTF.

The rearrangement uses TRBV7-6 and TRBJ1-1; TRBD1 agrees at 9 bases. The CDR3 totals 14 residues. Germline loops: CDR1 SGHVS, CDR2 FNYEAQ. V lost 4 bases to trimming and J lost 8 bases; unmatched junction nucleotides: 8. The CDR3 nucleotides are TGTGCCAGCAGCTCGCACCGGGACAGGGAGGAAGCTTTCTTT. Protein: CASSSHRDREEAFF.